A selection of T cell receptor beta chains follows, all from one sample in a study of blood T cell repertoires in COVID-19. Generated by immunoSEQ multiplex PCR, the TCRdb table keeps only in-frame clones and is missing some. The sample lists around 320,000 clones; roughly 85% were seen once. Sequencing used peripheral blood. These receptor sequences come from a human donor in a cohort sampled during active COVID-19. Each CDR3 is given without its conserved first and last residue.

TRBV7-9	ASRDHEFGTGYEQY
TRBV2	ASRQGLSGANVLT
TRBV5-8	ASSRVNTEAF
TRBV5-1	ASSLDPSLGYT
TRBV7-9	ASSLERGNEQY
TRBV2	ASSDGVGGEQY
TRBV12-5	ASGQGAVPHEQF
TRBV25-1	ASSVQGGLEAF
TRBV6-6	ASAGPDQPQH
TRBV2	ASGWAASGVGEF
TRBV3-1/TRBV3-2	ASSQGKRGAYNTGELF
TRBV4-2	ASSPSDYSGANVLT
TRBV10-3	AISVGENYGYT
TRBV24-1	ATSDSHSKETQY
TRBV24-1	ATSDSGFGIYEQY
TRBV15	ATSREGGTGAFGYT
TRBV20-1	SASATGHGPWRRNTEAF
TRBV24-1	ATSDLSGLADEQF
TRBV7-3	ASSSSSEQF
TRBV2	ASRSGGYEQY
TRBV28	ASSPDRVAYNEQF
TRBV12-5	ASGLAVTGAYEQY
TRBV7-9	ASSLSDSNQPQH
TRBV29-1	SARTGIWSDEQY
TRBV27	ASSLFLGARLEQY
TRBV14	ASKGGVYNSPLH
TRBV4-1	ASSQGSGRHYGYT
TRBV15	ATSRVGVQPQH
TRBV11-2	ASSFLRGNGADTQY
TRBV6-5	ASSYSGSSSSYEQY
TRBV12-3/TRBV12-4	ASSGLAWEQY
TRBV3-1/TRBV3-2	ASSQGDRGLVAF
TRBV12-3/TRBV12-4	ASSSTANYGYT
TRBV12-5	ASGLVRVGFDGYT
TRBV4-1	ASSLETGTGFQPQH
TRBV28	ASRSEAGNYNEQF